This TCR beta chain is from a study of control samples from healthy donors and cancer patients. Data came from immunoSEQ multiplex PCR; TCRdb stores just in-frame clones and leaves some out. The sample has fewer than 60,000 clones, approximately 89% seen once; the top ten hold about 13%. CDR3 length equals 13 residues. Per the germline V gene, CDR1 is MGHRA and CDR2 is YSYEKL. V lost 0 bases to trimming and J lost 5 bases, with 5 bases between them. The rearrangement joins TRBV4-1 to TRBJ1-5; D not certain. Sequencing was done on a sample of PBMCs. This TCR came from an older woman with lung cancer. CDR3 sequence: CASSQERDQPQHF. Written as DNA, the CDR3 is TGCGCCAGCAGCCAAGAACGTGATCAGCCCCAGCATTTT.